This is a list of T cell receptor beta chains from one sample in a study of cytomegalovirus exposure and HLA in healthy donors. Libraries were prepared by immunoSEQ multiplex PCR; TCRdb keeps only in-frame clonotypes and omits some of them. Of about 120,000 clones listed, less than 85% are singletons. The sample consisted of PBMCs. Receptor source: a man aged 25-40 years in good health and CMV-seropositive. Each CDR3 is given with its conserved first and last residue. Each record gives: V gene, D gene, J gene, clone size, CDR3 protein, CDR3 DNA. The D gene is left open where the match is weak. Clone size is given for some rows only: seen once, a few or many times, or a class if the clone is expanded.

TRBV30,TRBD1,TRBJ2-7,NA,CAWNSGTALSYEQYF,TGTGCCTGGAATTCCGGGACAGCCCTCTCCTACGAGCAGTACTTC
TRBV6-1,NA,TRBJ1-2,NA,CASSDRAWYGYTF,TGTGCCAGCAGTGACAGGGCTTGGTATGGCTACACCTTC
TRBV13,TRBD2,TRBJ2-3,NA,CASSSPGGSNTDTQYF,TGTGCCAGCAGCTCGCCCGGGGGGTCCAACACAGATACGCAGTATTTT
TRBV7-2,TRBD2,TRBJ2-7,NA,CASSLGVAGYYEQYF,TGTGCCAGCAGCTTAGGGGTAGCGGGATATTACGAGCAGTACTTC
TRBV28,TRBD2,TRBJ2-7,few,CASSFPASGGTSSYEQYF,TGTGCCAGCAGTTTCCCCGCTAGCGGGGGGACGAGCTCCTACGAGCAGTACTTC
TRBV18,TRBD2,TRBJ2-7,NA,CASSPGLAGEQQYF,TGTGCCAGCTCACCAGGACTAGCGGGGGAACAGCAGTACTTC
TRBV5-1,TRBD1,TRBJ2-7,NA,CASSWGQGGLASYEQYF,TGCGCCAGCAGCTGGGGACAGGGAGGGTTGGCGTCCTACGAGCAGTACTTC
TRBV28,TRBD1,TRBJ1-5,NA,CASSLMDRGPQHF,TGTGCCAGCAGTCTTATGGACAGGGGACCCCAGCATTTT
TRBV27,TRBD2,TRBJ2-7,NA,CASSPLGGLAGAARSYEQYF,TGTGCCAGCAGTCCTCTCGGGGGACTAGCGGGGGCCGCCCGCTCCTACGAGCAGTACTTC
TRBV5-1,TRBD1,TRBJ1-1,NA,CASTKDRGQIGTEAFF,TGCGCCAGCACCAAGGACAGGGGGCAGATAGGAACTGAAGCTTTCTTT
TRBV5-4,NA,TRBJ2-1,NA,CASSSSGLSSYNEQFF,TGTGCCAGCAGCTCCTCGGGACTCAGCTCCTACAATGAGCAGTTCTTC
TRBV5-4,NA,TRBJ1-4,NA,CASSSRDTDEKLFF,TGTGCCAGCAGCTCCCGGGACACCGATGAAAAACTGTTTTTT
TRBV11-1,TRBD1,TRBJ2-7,once,CASSLQSDRRTYEQYF,TGTGCCAGCAGCTTACAGTCGGACAGGAGGACCTACGAGCAGTACTTC
TRBV5-4,NA,TRBJ1-2,few,CASSLGSQANYGYTF,TGTGCCAGCAGCTTGGGGTCACAAGCTAACTATGGCTACACCTTC
TRBV14,NA,TRBJ1-4,NA,CASSHWAGAREKLFF,TGTGCCAGCAGCCATTGGGCAGGGGCGCGGGAAAAACTGTTTTTT
TRBV28,TRBD1,TRBJ1-2,NA,CASQGAVYYGYTF,TGTGCCAGCCAGGGGGCGGTTTACTATGGCTACACCTTC
TRBV4-1,TRBD1,TRBJ1-3,once,CASSKNPTGSGNTIYF,TGCGCCAGCTCTAAGAACCCGACAGGGTCTGGAAACACCATATATTTT
TRBV2,TRBD2,TRBJ2-7,NA,CASIASGTYEQYF,TGTGCCAGCATCGCTAGCGGGACCTACGAGCAGTACTTC
TRBV6-1,TRBD1,TRBJ1-1,once,CASSEGQESTEAFF,TGTGCCAGCAGTGAGGGACAGGAAAGTACTGAAGCTTTCTTT
TRBV2,TRBD1,TRBJ1-3,few,CASRRQGSNTIYF,TGTGCCAGCAGGCGACAGGGTTCGAACACCATATATTTT
TRBV5-6,TRBD1,TRBJ1-4,NA,CASSLGQGARNEKLFF,TGTGCCAGCAGCTTGGGACAGGGGGCCCGTAATGAAAAACTGTTTTTT
TRBV7-2,NA,TRBJ1-3,NA,CASTLGWGGGNTIYF,TGTGCCAGCACCTTAGGGTGGGGAGGAGGAAACACCATATATTTT
TRBV28,NA,TRBJ1-3,NA,CASRGGGLSGNTIYF,TGTGCCAGCAGGGGTGGAGGGCTCTCTGGAAACACCATATATTTT
TRBV7-6,NA,TRBJ2-7,NA,CASSSVGLGLMSHYEQYF,TGTGCCAGCAGCTCGGTTGGTCTAGGCCTAATGTCCCACTACGAGCAGTACTTC
TRBV13,NA,TRBJ1-6,NA,CASSLLEEPGGSPLHF,TGTGCCAGCAGCCTCCTCGAGGAACCGGGGGGTTCACCCCTCCACTTT
TRBV28,NA,TRBJ1-1,NA,CASNSLNTEAFF,TGTGCCAGCAACAGCTTGAACACTGAAGCTTTCTTT
TRBV6-5,NA,TRBJ2-7,few,CASSYHFQGIYEQYF,TGTGCCAGCAGTTATCACTTTCAGGGGATCTACGAGCAGTACTTC
TRBV5-6,NA,TRBJ2-7,NA,CASSTSAGYEQYF,TGTGCCAGCTCGACTAGTGCGGGCTACGAGCAGTACTTC